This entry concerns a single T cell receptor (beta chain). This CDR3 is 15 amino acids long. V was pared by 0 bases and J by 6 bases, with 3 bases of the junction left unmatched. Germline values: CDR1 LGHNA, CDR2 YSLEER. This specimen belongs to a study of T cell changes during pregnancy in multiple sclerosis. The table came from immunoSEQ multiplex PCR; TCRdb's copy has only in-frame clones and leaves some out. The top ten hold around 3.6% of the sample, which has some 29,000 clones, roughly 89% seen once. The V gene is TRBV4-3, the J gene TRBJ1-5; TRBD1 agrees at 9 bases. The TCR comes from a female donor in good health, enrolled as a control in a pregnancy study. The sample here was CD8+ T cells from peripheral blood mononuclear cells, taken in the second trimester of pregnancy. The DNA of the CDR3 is TGCGCCAGCAGCCAAGATGGGACAGGGCGTCAGCCCCAGCATTTT. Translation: CASSQDGTGRQPQHF.